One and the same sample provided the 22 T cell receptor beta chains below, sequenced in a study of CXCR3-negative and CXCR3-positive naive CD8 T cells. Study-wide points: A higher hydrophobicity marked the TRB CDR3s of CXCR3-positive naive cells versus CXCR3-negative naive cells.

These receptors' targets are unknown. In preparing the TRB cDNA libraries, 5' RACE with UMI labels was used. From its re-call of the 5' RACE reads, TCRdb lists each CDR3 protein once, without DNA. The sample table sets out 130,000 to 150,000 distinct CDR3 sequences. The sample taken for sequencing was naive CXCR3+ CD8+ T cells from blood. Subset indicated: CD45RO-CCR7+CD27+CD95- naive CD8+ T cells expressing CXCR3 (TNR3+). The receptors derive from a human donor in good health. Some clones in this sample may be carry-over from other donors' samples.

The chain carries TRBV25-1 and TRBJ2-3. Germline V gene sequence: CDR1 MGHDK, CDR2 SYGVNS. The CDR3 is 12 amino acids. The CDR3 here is CASSVGTDTQYF. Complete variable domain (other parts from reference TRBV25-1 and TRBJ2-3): EADIYQTPRYLVIGTGKKITLECSQTMGHDKMYWYQQDPGMELHLIHYSYGVNSTEKGDLSSESTVSRIRTEHFPLTLESARPSHTSQYLCASSVGTDTQYFGPGTRLTVL.

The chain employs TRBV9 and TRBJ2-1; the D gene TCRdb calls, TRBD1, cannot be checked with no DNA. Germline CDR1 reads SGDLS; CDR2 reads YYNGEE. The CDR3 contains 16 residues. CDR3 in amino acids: CASSQPGPRFDNEQFF. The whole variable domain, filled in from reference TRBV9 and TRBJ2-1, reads DSGVTQTPKHLITATGQRVTLRCSPRSGDLSVYWYQQSLDQGLQFLIQYYNGEERAKGNILERFSAQQFPDLHSELNLSSLELGDSALYFCASSQPGPRFDNEQFFGPGTRLTVL.

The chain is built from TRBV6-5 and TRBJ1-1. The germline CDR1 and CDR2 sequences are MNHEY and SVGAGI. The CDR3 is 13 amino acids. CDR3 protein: CASRAKLNTEAFF.

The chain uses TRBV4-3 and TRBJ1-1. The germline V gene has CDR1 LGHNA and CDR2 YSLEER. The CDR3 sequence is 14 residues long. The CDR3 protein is CASSQDYGNTEAFF.

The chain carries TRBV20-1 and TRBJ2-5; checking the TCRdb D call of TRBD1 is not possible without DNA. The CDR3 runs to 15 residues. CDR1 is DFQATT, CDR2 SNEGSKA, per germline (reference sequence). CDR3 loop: CSADDRGIEQETQYF.

The CDR3 sequence: CASSETGNYGYTF. The chain combines TRBV10-1 with TRBJ1-2; checking the TCRdb D call of TRBD1 is not possible without DNA. Germline CDR1 is WNHNN and CDR2 is SYGVQD (reference sequence). CDR3 size: 13 residues.

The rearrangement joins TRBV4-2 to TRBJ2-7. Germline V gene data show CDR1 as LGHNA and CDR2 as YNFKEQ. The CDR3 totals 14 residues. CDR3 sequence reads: CASSRQSSTYEQYF.

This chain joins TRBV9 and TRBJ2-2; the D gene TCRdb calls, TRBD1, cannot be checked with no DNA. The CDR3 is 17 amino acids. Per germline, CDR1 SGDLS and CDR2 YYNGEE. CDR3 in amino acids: CASSPRGQGAETGELFF.

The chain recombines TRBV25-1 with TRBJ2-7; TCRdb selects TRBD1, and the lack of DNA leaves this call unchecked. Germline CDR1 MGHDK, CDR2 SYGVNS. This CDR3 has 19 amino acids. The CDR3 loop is CASSEYFLEGLGGNYEQYF.

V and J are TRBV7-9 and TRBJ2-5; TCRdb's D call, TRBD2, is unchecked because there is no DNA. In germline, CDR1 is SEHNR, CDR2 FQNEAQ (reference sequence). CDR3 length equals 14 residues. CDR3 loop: CASSFGSAPETQYF. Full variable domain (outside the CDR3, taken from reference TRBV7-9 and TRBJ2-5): DTGVSQNPRHKITKRGQNVTFRCDPISEHNRLYWYRQTLGQGPEFLTYFQNEAQLEKSRLLSDRFSAERPKGSFSTLEIQRTEQGDSAMYLCASSFGSAPETQYFGPGTRLLVL.

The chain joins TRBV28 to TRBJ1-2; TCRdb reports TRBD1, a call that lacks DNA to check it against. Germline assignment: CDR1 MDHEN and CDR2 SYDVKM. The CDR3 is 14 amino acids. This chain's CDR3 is CASSRDRGPRGYTF.

CDR3 amino acids: CAWSVLGSNTGELFF. This chain joins TRBV30 and TRBJ2-2. Germline V CDR1 and CDR2: GTSNPN, SVGIG (reference sequence). CDR3 length equals 15 residues.

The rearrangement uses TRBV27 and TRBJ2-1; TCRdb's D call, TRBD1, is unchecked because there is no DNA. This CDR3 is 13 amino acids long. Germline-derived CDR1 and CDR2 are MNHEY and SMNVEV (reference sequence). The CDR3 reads CASTSGYGNEQFF.

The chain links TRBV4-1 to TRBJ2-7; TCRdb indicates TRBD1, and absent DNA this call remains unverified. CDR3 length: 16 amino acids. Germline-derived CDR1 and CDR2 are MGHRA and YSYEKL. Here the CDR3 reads CASSQDSQQGAYEQYF.

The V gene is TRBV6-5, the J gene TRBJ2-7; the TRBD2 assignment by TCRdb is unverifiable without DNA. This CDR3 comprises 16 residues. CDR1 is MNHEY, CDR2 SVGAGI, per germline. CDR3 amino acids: CASSYLGTSVPYEQYF.

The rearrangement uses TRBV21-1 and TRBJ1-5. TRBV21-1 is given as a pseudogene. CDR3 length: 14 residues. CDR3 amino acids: CASSTEYSNQPQHF.

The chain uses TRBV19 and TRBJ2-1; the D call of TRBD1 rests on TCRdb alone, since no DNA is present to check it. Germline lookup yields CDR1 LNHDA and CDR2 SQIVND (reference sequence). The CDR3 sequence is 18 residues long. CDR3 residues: CASSIEILGQGDLNEQFF.

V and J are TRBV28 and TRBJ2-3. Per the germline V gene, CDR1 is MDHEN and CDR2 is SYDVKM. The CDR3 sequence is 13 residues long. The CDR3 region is CASSFYSTDTQYF.

This CDR3 reads CASSTGRGAYYEQYF. This chain links TRBV6-6 with TRBJ2-7; there is no DNA to check the TCRdb D call of TRBD1. The CDR3 is made up of 15 amino acids. CDR1 is MNHNY and CDR2 is SVGAGI in the germline V gene (reference sequence).

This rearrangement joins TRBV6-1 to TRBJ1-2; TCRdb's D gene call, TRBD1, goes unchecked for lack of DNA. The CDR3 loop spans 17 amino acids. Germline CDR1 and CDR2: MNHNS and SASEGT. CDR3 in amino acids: CASSESGQGARGYGYTF.

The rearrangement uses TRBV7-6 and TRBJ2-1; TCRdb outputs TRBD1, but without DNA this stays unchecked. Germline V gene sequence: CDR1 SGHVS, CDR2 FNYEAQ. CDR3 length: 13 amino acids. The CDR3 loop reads CASSPLLYNEQFF.

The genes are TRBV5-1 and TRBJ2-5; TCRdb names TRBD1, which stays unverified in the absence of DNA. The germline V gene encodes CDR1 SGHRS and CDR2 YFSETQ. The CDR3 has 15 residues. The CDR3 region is CASSNGQGGEETQYF. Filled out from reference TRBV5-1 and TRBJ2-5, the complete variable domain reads KAGVTQTPRYLIKTRGQQVTLSCSPISGHRSVSWYQQTPGQGLQFLFEYFSETQRNKGNFPGRFSGRQFSNSRSEMNVSTLELGDSALYLCASSNGQGGEETQYFGPGTRLLVL.